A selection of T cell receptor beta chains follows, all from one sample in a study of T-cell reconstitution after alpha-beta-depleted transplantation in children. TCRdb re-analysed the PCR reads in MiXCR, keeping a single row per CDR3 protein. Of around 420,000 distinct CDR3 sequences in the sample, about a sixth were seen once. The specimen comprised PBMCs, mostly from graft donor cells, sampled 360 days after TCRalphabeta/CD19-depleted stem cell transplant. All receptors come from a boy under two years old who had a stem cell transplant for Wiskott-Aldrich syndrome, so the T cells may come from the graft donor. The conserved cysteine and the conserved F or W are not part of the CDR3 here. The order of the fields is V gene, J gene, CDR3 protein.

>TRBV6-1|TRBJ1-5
ASSALRGVSNQPQH
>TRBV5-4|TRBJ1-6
ASSLAPGTYHSPLH
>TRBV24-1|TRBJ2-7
ATSDSGSSRYEQY
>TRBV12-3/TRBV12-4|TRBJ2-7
ASSHLHSYEQY
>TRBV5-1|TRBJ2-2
ASSSLAWTGELF
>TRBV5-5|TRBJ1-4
ASSEDAPTNEKLF
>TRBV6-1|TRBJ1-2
ASSKNLGTANYGYT
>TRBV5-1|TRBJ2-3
ATSVLGLPDTQY
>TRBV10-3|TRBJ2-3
AISEPDGVMGTDTQY
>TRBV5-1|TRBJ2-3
ASAPTGPSTDTQY
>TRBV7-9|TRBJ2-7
ASSLVLWREHYEQY
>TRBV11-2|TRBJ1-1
ASSPRQGGAQRSRF
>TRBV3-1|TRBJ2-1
ASSQEYGRAYNEQF
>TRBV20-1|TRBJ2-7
SALAGGTYEQY
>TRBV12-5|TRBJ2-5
ASGLSDRGGTQY
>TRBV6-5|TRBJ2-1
ASSYGKRSSYNEQF
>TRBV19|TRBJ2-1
ASSEGLAGFRNEQF
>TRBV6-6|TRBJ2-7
ASKRGSHEQY
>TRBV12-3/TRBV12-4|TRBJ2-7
ASSRPGGKQY
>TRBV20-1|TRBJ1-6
SASTAWGPLH
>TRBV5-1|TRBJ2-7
ASSPVLDTYEQY
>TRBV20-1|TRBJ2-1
SARDPYRNEQF
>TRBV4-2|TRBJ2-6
ASSPGVTTPRGANVLT
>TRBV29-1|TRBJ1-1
SVSRDRDTEAF
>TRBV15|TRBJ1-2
ATSREGTGSTLYGYT
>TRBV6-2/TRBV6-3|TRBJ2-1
ASSYDPNYNEQF
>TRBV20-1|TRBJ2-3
SASGGQGTDTQY
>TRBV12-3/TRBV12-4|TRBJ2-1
ASRTSGIDEQF
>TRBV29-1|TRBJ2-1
SVEGGRGNEQF
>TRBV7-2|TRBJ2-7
ASSLGQGGEQY
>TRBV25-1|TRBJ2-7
ASGPWDNSYEQY
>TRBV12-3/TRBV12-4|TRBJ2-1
ASTLGQASINEQF
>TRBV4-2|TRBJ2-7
ASSHGQGPEQY
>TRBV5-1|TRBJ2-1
ASSLEVQYNEQF
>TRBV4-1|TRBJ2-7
ASSPEWDSGGASEQY
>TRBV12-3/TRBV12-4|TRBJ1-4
ASSLFGGKATNEKLF
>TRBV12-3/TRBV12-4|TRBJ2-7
ASSRTGDEQY
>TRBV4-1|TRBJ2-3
ASSQDRLGSGPTDTQY
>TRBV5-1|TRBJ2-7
ASSPSNSPYEQY
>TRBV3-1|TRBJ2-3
ASSQDPRGPLEDTQY
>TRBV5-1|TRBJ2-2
ASSQVIANTGELF
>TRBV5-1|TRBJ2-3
ASSGGGDTQY
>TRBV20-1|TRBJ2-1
SLGLAGLSYNEQF
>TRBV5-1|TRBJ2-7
ASSLIPDLPLY
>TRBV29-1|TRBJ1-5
SVEDGRSNQPQH
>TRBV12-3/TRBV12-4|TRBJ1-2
ASTTPWGQNYGYT
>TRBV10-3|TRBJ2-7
AISHLAGGSYEQY
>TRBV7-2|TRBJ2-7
ASSLLGQRYEQY